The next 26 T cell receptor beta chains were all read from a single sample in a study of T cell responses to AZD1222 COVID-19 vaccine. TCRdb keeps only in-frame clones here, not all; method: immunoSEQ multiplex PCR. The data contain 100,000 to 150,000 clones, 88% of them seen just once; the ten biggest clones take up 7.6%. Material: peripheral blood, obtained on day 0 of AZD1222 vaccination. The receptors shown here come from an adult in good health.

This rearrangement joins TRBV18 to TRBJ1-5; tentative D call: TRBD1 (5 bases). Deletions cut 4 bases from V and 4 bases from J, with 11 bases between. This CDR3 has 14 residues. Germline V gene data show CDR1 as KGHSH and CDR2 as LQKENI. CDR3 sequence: CASSLGEGNQPQHF. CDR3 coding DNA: TGTGCCAGCTCACTGGGGGAGGGGAATCAGCCCCAGCATTTT.

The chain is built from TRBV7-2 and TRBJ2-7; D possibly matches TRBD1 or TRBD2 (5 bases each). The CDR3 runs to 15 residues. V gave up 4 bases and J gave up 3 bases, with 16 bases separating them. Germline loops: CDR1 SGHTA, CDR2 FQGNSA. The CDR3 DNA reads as TGTGCCAGCAGCTCCCCGGGACGGTCGATCTACGAGCAGTACTTC. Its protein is CASSSPGRSIYEQYF.

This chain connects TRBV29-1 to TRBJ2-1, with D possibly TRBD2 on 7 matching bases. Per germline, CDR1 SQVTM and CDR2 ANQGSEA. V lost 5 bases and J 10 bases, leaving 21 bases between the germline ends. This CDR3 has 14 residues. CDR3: CSVSPRGGWIEQFF. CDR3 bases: TGCAGCGTTTCCCCTAGGGGGGGGTGGATAGAGCAGTTCTTC.

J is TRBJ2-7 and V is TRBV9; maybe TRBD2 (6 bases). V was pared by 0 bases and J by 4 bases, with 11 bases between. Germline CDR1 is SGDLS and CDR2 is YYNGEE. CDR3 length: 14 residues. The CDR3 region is CASSVELGGYEQYF. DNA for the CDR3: TGTGCCAGCAGCGTAGAGCTGGGGGGATACGAGCAGTACTTC.

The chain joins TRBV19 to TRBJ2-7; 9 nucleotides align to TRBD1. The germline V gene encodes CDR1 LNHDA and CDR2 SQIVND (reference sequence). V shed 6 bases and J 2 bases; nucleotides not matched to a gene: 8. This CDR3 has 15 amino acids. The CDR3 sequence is CASSLQGASAYEQYF. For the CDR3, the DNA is TGTGCCAGTAGCTTACAGGGGGCCTCCGCCTACGAGCAGTACTTC.

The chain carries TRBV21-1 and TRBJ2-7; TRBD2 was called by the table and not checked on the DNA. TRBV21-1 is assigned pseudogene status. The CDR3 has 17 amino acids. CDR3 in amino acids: CASSPFPLAGLRYEQYF. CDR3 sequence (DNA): TGTGCCAGCAGCCCTTTCCCCCTAGCGGGACTACGGTACGAGCAGTACTTC.

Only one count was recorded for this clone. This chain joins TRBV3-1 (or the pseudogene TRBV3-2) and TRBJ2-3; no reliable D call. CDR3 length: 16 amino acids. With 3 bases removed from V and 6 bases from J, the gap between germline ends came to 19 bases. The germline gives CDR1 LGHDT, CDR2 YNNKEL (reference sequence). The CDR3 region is CASSQSGGPPGDTQYF. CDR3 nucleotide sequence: TGTGCCAGCAGCCAGTCAGGTGGGCCTCCTGGGGATACGCAGTATTTT.

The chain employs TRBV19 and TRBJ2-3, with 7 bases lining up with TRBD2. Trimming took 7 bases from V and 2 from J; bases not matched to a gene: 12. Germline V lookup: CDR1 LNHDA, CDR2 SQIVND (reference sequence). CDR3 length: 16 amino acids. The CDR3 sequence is CASKIGASGDTDTQYF. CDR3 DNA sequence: TGTGCCAGTAAGATCGGGGCTAGCGGAGACACAGATACGCAGTATTTT. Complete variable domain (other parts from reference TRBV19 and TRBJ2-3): DGGITQSPKYLFRKEGQNVTLSCEQNLNHDAMYWYRQDPGQGLRLIYYSQIVNDFQKGDIAEGYSVSREKKESFPLTVTSAQKNPTAFYLCASKIGASGDTDTQYFGPGTRLTVL.

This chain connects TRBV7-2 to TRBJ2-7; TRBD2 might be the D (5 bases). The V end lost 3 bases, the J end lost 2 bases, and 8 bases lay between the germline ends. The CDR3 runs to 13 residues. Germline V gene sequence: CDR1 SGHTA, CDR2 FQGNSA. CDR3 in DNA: TGTGCCAGCAGCTTCCGGGAACCCTACGAGCAGTACTTC. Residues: CASSFREPYEQYF. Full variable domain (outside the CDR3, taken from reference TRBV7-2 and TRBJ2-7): GAGVSQSPSNKVTEKGKDVELRCDPISGHTALYWYRQSLGQGLEFLIYFQGNSAPDKSGLPSDRFSAERTGGSVSTLTIQRTQQEDSAVYLCASSFREPYEQYFGPGTRLTVT.

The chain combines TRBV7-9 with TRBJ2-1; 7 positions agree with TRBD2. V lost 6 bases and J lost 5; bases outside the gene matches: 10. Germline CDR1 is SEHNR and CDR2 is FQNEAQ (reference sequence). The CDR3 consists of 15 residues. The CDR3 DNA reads TGTGCCAGCAGTTGGAGGGCTAGCGGAAACAATGAGCAGTTCTTC. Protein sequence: CASSWRASGNNEQFF.

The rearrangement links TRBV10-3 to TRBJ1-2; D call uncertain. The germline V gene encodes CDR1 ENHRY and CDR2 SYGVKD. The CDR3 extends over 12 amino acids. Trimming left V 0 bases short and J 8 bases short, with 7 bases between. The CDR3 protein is CAISESRVGYTF. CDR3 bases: TGTGCCATCAGTGAGTCGAGGGTAGGCTACACCTTC.

The CDR3 region is CASSLGTEKNIQYF. CDR3 bases: TGTGCCAGCAGCTTGGGGACGGAAAAAAACATTCAGTACTTC. The chain couples TRBV5-4 to TRBJ2-4; D is unclear. CDR3 length equals 14 residues. Germline V CDR1 and CDR2: SGHNT, YYREEE (reference sequence). V gave up 0 bases and J gave up 4 bases, with 8 bases separating them.

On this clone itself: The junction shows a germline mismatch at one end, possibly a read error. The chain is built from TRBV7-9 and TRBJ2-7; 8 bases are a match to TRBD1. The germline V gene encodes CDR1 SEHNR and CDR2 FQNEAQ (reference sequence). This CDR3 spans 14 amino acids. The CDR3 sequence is CASSLALGTGEQCF. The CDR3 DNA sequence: TGTGCCAGCAGCTTAGCGCTGGGGACAGGCGAGCAGTGCTTC.

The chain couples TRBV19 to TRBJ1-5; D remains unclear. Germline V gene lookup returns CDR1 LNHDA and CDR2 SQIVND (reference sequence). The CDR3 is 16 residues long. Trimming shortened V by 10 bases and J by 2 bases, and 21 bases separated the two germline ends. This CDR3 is CATQIVGRLGNQPQHF. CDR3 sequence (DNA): TGTGCCACCCAGATCGTGGGAAGGTTGGGCAATCAGCCCCAGCATTTT.

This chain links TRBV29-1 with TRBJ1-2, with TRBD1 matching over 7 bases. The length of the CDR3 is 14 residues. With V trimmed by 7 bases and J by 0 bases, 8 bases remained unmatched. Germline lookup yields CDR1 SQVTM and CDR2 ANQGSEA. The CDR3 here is CSAVETGPNYGYTF. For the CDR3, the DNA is TGCAGCGCTGTGGAGACAGGGCCTAACTATGGCTACACCTTC.

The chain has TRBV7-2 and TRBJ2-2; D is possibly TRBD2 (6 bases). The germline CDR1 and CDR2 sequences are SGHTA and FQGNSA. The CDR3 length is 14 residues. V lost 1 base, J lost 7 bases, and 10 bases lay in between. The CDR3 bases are TGTGCCAGCAGCTTAGGCGGGGCGAACGGGGAGCTGTTTTTT. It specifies CASSLGGANGELFF.

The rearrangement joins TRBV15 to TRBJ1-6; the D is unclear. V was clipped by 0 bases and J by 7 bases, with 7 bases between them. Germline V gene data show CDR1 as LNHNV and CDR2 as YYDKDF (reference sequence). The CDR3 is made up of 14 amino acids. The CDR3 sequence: CATSRDRGNSPLHF. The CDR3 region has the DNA TGTGCCACCAGCAGAGATCGCGGAAATTCACCCCTCCACTTT.

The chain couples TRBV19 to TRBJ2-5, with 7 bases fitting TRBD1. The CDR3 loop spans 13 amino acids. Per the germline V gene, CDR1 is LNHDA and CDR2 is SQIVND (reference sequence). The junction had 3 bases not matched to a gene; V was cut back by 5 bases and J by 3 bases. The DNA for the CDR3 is TGTGCCAGTAGTGGTGACAGGGAAGAGACCCAGTACTTC. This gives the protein CASSGDREETQYF.

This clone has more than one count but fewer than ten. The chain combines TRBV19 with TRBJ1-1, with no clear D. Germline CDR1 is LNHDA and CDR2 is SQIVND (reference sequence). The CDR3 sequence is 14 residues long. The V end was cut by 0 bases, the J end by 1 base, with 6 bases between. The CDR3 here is CASSIDRGNTEAFF. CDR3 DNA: TGTGCCAGTAGTATAGACCGGGGGAACACTGAAGCTTTCTTT.

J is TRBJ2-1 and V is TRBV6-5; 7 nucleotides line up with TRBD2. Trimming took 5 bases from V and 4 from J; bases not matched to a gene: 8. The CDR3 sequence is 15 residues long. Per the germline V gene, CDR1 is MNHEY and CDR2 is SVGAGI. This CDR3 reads CASSPVSGTYNEQFF. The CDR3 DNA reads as TGTGCCAGCAGTCCCGTCAGCGGGACTTACAATGAGCAGTTCTTC.

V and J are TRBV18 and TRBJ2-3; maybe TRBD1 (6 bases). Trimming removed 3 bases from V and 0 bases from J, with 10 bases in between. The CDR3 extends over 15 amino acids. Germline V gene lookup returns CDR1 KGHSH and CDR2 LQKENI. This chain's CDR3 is CASSPDSHSTDTQYF. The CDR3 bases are TGTGCCAGCTCACCGGACAGCCATAGCACAGATACGCAGTATTTT.

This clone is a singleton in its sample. The CDR3 region has the DNA TGTGCCAGCAGTTTATGGCCAGTAGAATTTATACAAGAGACCCAGTACTTC. Amino acid sequence: CASSLWPVEFIQETQYF. The chain joins TRBV7-9 to TRBJ2-5, with D unresolved. CDR3 length equals 17 residues. CDR1 and CDR2 from the germline V gene are SEHNR and FQNEAQ (reference sequence). V was cut by 6 bases and J by 2 bases, with 22 bases left in between.

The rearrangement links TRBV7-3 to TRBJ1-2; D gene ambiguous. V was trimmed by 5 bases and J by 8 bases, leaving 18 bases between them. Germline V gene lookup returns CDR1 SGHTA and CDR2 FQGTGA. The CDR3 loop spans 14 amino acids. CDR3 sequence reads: CASSPGPGDYGYTF. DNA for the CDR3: TGTGCCAGCAGCCCGGGCCCGGGAGATTACGGCTACACCTTC.

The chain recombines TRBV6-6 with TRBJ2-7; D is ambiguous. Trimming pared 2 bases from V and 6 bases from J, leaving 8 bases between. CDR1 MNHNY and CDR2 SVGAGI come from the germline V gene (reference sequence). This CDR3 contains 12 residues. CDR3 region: CASSYDKGEQYF. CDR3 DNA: TGTGCCAGCAGTTACGATAAAGGCGAGCAGTACTTC.

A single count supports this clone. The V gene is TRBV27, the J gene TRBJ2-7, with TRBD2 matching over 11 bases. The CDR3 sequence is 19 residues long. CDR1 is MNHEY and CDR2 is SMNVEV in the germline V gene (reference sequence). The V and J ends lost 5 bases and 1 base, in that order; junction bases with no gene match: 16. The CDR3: CASSRRGLNLAGGSYEQYF. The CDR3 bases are TGTGCCAGCAGTCGAAGAGGCCTCAACTTAGCGGGAGGGTCCTACGAGCAGTACTTC.

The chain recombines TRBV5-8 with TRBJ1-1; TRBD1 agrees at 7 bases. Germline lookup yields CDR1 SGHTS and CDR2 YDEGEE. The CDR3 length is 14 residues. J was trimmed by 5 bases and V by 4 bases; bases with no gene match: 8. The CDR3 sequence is CASSRQGLGTEAFF. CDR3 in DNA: TGTGCCAGCAGCCGACAGGGTTTGGGAACTGAAGCTTTCTTT.